This TCR beta chain was profiled in a study of blood T cell repertoires in COVID-19. Across the study: The United States, Italy and Spain provided the acute and convalescent COVID-19 samples. T cells, B-cell-depleted T cells, or PBMCs provided the cDNA or gDNA that served as material.

The germline V gene encodes CDR1 ENHRY and CDR2 SYGVKD. The V gene end was trimmed by 2 bases and the J gene end by 4 bases; junction bases not matched to a gene: 3. The CDR3 is 15 residues long. Here immunoSEQ multiplex PCR was the method, and the copy in TCRdb shows in-frame clones only, minus some. The sample gives around 190,000 clones, just under 80% of which show up once; 5% to 8.5% is in the top ten. This sequence joins TRBV10-3 and TRBJ2-2; 8 bases are shared with TRBD1. Material for sequencing was peripheral blood. The receptor was derived from a man in his 70s with active or convalescent COVID-19. CDR3 sequence: CAISEGQGFTGELFF. CDR3 DNA sequence: TGTGCCATCAGTGAGGGACAGGGATTCACCGGGGAGCTGTTTTTT.